This record concerns one T cell receptor (beta chain) sequence. This sample stems from a study of blood T cell repertoires in COVID-19. Study-wide context: Samples of COVID-19 (acute and convalescent) were obtained from the United States, Italy and Spain. T cells, B-cell-depleted T cells, or PBMCs supplied cDNA or gDNA.

In the authors' workflow: Researchers report that nucleated cell counts were estimated from reference gene primer amplification. The protocol was immunoSEQ multiplex PCR, while the TCRdb copy is restricted to in-frame clones and leaves out a portion. Clonal size and the V and J genes are those of that table, whereas D and trimming came from the DNA. The table includes approximately 180,000 clones, more than 75% detected once. The sequenced material came from peripheral blood. The sequence was collected from a middle-aged man with active or convalescent COVID-19.

The chain's CDR3 is CASSPTQGSGGTQYF. CDR3 nucleotides: TGTGCCAGCAGTCCCACACAGGGGAGCGGGGGGACCCAGTACTTC. The chain combines TRBV7-6 with TRBJ2-5; the D gene is possibly TRBD2 (8 bases). V was cut by 6 bases and J by 7 bases, with 21 bases left in between. This CDR3 spans 15 amino acids. Germline V gives CDR1 SGHVS, CDR2 FNYEAQ.